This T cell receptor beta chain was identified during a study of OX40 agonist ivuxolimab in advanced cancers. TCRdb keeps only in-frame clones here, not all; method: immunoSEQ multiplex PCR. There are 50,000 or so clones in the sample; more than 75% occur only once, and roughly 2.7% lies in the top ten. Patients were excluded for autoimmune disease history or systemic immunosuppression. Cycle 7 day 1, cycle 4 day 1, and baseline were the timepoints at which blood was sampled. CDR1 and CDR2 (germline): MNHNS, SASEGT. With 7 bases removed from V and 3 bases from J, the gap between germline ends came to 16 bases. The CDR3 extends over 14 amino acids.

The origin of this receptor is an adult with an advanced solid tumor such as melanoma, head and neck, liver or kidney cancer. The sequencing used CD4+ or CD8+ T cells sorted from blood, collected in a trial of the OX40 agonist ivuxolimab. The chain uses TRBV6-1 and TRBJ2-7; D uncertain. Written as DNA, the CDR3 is TGTGCCAGCATGAGCCGAGAGTTTGGCTACGAGCAGTACTTC. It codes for CASMSREFGYEQYF.